What follows are 11 T cell receptor beta chains derived from one specimen sequenced in a study of T-cell memory formation after mild COVID-19. From the 5' RACE reads, TCRdb called clonotypes with MiXCR, one entry per CDR3 protein. The data contain about 400,000 distinct CDR3 sequences, around 24% of them singletons. Sequencing was carried out using PBMCs or a T cell subset sorted from them (not recorded which). Every receptor here comes from an adult woman who had mild COVID-19 (a few samples of this study predate the infection). Cell type and time point are not known.

This clonotype showed up just a few times. The gene calls are TRBV9 and TRBJ2-3, with 7 nucleotides matching TRBD2. Germline-derived CDR1 and CDR2 are SGDLS and YYNGEE. V was clipped by 4 bases and J by 0 bases; unmatched bases: 5. There are 15 residues in the CDR3. CDR3 DNA: TGTGCCAGCAGCCCCCAAGCGGGGAGCACAGATACGCAGTATTTT. Residues: CASSPQAGSTDTQYF.

The chain combines TRBV7-9 with TRBJ1-1, with TRBD1 matching over 11 bases. CDR1 is SEHNR and CDR2 is FQNEAQ in the germline V gene (reference sequence). V shed 0 bases, J shed 6 bases, and the junction held 3 bases outside the gene matches. The CDR3 totals 15 residues. CDR3 DNA: TGTGCCAGCAGCTTAGCGGGACAGGGGGTAGCTGAAGCTTTCTTT. Residues: CASSLAGQGVAEAFF.

The gene calls are TRBV6-5 and TRBJ1-1; D unresolved. Germline CDR1 MNHEY, CDR2 SVGAGI. This CDR3 spans 13 amino acids. Deletions cut 6 bases from V and 0 bases from J, with 8 bases between. CDR3 in DNA: TGTGCCAGCAGGGCCGGGCTGAACACTGAAGCTTTCTTT. It encodes CASRAGLNTEAFF.

The genes are TRBV7-9 and TRBJ2-3, with D possibly being TRBD1 (8 bases). Germline V gene sequence: CDR1 SEHNR, CDR2 FQNEAQ (reference sequence). The V end was cut by 5 bases, the J end by 4 bases, with 16 bases between. This CDR3 region has 15 residues. CDR3 nucleotide sequence: TGTGCCAGCAGCACACGGACAGGGAGGGCAGATACGCAGTATTTT. As protein: CASSTRTGRADTQYF.

V is TRBV12-3 or TRBV12-4 and J is TRBJ2-7; D gene ambiguous. V was shortened by 2 bases and J by 0 bases, with 11 bases between the two germline ends. There are 15 residues in the CDR3. CDR3 in DNA: TGTGCCAGCAGTTTACAGGACGCCAGCTCCTACGAGCAGTACTTC. Protein product: CASSLQDASSYEQYF.

The genes are TRBV20-1 and TRBJ1-1; 7 nucleotides match TRBD1. The CDR3 spans 13 residues. V lost 3 bases and J lost 5; bases outside the gene matches: 6. CDR1 is DFQATT and CDR2 is SNEGSKA in the germline V gene (reference sequence). DNA for the CDR3: TGCAGTGCTAGCCGACAGGGTCGGACTGAAGCTTTCTTT. This encodes CSASRQGRTEAFF.

This chain links TRBV5-1 with TRBJ2-5; D remains ambiguous. The CDR3 totals 15 residues. The V end was cut by 0 bases, the J end by 5 bases, with 14 bases between. Looked up from germline, CDR1 is SGHRS and CDR2 is YFSETQ. This CDR3 reads CASSLGTAAFETQYF. The CDR3 nucleotides read TGCGCCAGCAGCTTGGGAACAGCAGCTTTTGAGACCCAGTACTTC.

This clonotype has a single count. This rearrangement joins TRBV27 to TRBJ2-7; tentative D call: TRBD2 (6 bases). V lost 6 bases and J 0 bases, leaving 12 bases between the germline ends. This CDR3 is built from 14 residues. Looked up from germline, CDR1 is MNHEY and CDR2 is SMNVEV (reference sequence). The CDR3 loop is CASREGPTSYEQYF. CDR3 bases: TGTGCCAGCAGGGAGGGGCCAACCTCCTACGAGCAGTACTTC.

The V and J genes are TRBV10-3 and TRBJ2-7, with TRBD2 identical over 11 bases. The trim removed 6 bases at V and 2 bases at J, leaving 3 bases unmatched. This CDR3 comprises 14 residues. Germline CDR1 ENHRY, CDR2 SYGVKD. Written as DNA, the CDR3 is TGTGCCATCAGGTTAGCGGGAGGGCCCTACGAGCAGTACTTC. It codes for CAIRLAGGPYEQYF.

The V call is TRBV7-9, the J call TRBJ2-1, with a tentative D call TRBD1 (6 bases). Germline CDR1 SEHNR, CDR2 FQNEAQ (reference sequence). V was cut by 2 bases and J by 11 bases, with 19 bases left in between. The length of the CDR3 is 15 residues. CDR3 sequence reads: CASSLLARTAEQQFF. The CDR3 nucleotides read TGTGCCAGCAGCTTATTGGCTCGGACAGCGGAGCAGCAGTTCTTC.

The rearrangement uses TRBV7-2 and TRBJ1-5; D is possibly TRBD1 (5 bases). The length of the CDR3 is 13 residues. V was pared by 1 base and J by 6 bases, with 7 bases between. Per the germline V gene, CDR1 is SGHTA and CDR2 is FQGNSA. The CDR3 DNA reads TGTGCCAGCAGCTTAGAGAGGGGTCAGCCCCAGCATTTT. Residues: CASSLERGQPQHF.